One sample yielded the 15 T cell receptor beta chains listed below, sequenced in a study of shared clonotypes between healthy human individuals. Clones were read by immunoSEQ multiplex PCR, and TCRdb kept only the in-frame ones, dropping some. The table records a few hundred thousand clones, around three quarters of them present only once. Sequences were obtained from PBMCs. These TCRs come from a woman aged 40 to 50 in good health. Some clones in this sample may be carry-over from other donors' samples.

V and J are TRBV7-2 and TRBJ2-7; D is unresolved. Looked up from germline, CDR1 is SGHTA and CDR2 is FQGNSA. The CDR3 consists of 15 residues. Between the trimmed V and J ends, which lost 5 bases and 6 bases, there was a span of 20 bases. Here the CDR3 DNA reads TGTGCCAGCAGCCCCCGGACCGGAGTACTTGGCGAGCAGTACTTC. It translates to CASSPRTGVLGEQYF.

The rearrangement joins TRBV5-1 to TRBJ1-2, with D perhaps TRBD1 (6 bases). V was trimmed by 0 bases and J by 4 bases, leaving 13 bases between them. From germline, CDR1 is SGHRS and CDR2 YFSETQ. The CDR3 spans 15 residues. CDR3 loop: CASSLGFGGRYGYTF. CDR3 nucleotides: TGCGCCAGCAGCTTGGGTTTCGGGGGCCGCTATGGCTACACCTTC.

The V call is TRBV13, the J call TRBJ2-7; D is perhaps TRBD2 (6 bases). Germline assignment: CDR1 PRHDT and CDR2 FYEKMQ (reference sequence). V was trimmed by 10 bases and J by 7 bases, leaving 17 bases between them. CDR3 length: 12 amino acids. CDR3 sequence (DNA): TGTGCCACCGGCGGCGGGGTGGGGGAGCAGTACTTC. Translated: CATGGGVGEQYF.

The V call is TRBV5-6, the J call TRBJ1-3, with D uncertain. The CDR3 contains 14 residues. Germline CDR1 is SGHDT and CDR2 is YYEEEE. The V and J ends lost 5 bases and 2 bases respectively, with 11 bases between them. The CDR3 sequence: CASRFSNAGNTIYF. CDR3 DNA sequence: TGTGCCAGCAGGTTCTCGAACGCTGGAAACACCATATATTTT.

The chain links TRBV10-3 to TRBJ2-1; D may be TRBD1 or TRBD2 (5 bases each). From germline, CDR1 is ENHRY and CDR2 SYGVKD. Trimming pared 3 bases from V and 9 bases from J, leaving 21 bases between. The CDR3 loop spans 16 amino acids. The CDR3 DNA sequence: TGTGCCATCAGTGACATTTTATATCTGGGGGTAACTGAGCAGTTCTTC. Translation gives CAISDILYLGVTEQFF.

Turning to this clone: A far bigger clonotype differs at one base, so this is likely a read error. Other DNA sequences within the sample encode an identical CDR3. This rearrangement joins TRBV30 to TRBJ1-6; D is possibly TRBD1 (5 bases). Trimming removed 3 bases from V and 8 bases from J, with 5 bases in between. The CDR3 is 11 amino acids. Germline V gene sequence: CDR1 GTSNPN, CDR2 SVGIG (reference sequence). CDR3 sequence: CAWSRDSPLHF. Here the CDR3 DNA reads TGTGCCTGGAGCAGGGATTCACCCCTCCACTTT.

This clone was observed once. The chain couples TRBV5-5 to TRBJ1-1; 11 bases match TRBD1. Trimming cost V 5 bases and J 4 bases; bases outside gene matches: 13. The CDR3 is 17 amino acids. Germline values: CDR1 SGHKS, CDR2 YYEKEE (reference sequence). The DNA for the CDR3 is TGTGCCAGCAGATTCGGACAGGGGGCGATCCCTCCCACTGAAGCTTTCTTT. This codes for CASRFGQGAIPPTEAFF.

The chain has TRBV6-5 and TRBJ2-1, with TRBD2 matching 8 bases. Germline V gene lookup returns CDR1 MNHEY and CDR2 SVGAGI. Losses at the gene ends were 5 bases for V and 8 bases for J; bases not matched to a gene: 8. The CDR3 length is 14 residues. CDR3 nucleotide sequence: TGTGCCAGCAGTAGGGTAGCGGGATACGATGAGCAGTTCTTC. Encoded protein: CASSRVAGYDEQFF.

The CDR3 nucleotides are TGCGCCAGCAGCCAGGCGGGACTAGCGGGAGGGAAGGAGACCCAGTACTTC. Translated: CASSQAGLAGGKETQYF. The V gene is TRBV4-1, the J gene TRBJ2-5; 16 nucleotides line up with TRBD2. V shed 3 bases, J shed 5 bases, and the junction held 6 bases outside the gene matches. Germline-derived CDR1 and CDR2 are MGHRA and YSYEKL. The CDR3 contains 17 residues.

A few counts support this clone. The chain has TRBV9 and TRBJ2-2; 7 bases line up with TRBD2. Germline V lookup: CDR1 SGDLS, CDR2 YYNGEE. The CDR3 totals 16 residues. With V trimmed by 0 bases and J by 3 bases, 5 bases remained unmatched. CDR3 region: CASSVGVAGDTGELFF. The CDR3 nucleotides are TGTGCCAGCAGCGTAGGTGTAGCGGGTGACACCGGGGAGCTGTTTTTT. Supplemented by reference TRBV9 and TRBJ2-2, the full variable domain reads DSGVTQTPKHLITATGQRVTLRCSPRSGDLSVYWYQQSLDQGLQFLIQYYNGEERAKGNILERFSAQQFPDLHSELNLSSLELGDSALYFCASSVGVAGDTGELFFGEGSRLTVL.

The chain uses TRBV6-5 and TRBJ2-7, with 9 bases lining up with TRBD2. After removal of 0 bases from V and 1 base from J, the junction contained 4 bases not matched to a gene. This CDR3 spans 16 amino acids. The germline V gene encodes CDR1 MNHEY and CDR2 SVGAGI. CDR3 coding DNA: TGTGCCAGCAGTTACTCTCTAGCGGGGCCTTCCTACGAGCAGTACTTC. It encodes CASSYSLAGPSYEQYF.

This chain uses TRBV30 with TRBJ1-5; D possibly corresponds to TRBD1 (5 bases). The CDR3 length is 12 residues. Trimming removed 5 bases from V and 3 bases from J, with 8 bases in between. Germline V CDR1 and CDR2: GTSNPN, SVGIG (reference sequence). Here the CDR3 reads CAWGTPNQPQHF. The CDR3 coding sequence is TGTGCCTGGGGGACTCCCAATCAGCCCCAGCATTTT.

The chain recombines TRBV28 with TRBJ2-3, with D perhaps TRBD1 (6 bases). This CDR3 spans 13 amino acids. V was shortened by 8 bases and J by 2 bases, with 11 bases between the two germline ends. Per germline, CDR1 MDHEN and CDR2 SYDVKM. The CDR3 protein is CASGKGDTDTQYF. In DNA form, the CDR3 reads TGTGCCAGCGGTAAGGGGGACACAGATACGCAGTATTTT. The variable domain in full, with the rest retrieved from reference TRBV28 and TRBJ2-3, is DVKVTQSSRYLVKRTGEKVFLECVQDMDHENMFWYRQDPGLGLRLIYFSYDVKMKEKGDIPEGYSVSREKKERFSLILESASTNQTSMYLCASGKGDTDTQYFGPGTRLTVL.

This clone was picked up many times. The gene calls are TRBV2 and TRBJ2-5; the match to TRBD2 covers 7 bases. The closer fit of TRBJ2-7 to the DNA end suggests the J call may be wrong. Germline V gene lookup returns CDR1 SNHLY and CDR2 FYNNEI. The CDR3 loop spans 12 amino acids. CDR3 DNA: TGTGCCAGCCAGCGGGGCTCCTACGAGCAGTACTTC. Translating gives CASQRGSYEQYF.

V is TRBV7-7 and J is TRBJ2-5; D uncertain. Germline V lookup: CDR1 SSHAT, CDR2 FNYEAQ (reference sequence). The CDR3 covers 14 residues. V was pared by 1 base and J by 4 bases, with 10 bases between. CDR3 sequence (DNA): TGTGCCAGCAGCTTAGGGGGTAGTCTAGAGACCCAGTACTTC. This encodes CASSLGGSLETQYF.